Listed below are T cell receptor beta chains from one sample, sequenced in a study of blood T cell repertoires in COVID-19. Profiling relied on immunoSEQ multiplex PCR, and the TCRdb table lists in-frame clones only, not all of them. In the table there are around 80,000 clones, roughly 77% of which are singletons. The sequencing input was peripheral blood. These receptor sequences come from a man between 50 and 59 years old with active or convalescent COVID-19. The CDR3 runs from the conserved cysteine through the conserved F or W. The D gene is left open where the match is weak. Clone size is stated in some rows and not others, as once, few, many or a class when expanded.

>TRBJ2-7|.|TRBV6-5|TRBD1
CASSYSTGSNEQYF
TGTGCCAGCAGTTACTCGACAGGGTCGAACGAGCAGTACTTC
>TRBJ2-5|.|TRBV19|TRBD2
CASRLNAAGVAETQYF
TGTGCCAGCCGGCTAAACGCAGCGGGGGTGGCGGAGACCCAGTACTTC
>TRBJ2-7|few|TRBV19|.
CATRQTTHYEQYF
TGTGCCACTCGTCAGACAACCCACTACGAGCAGTACTTC
>TRBJ2-5|.|TRBV11-2|.
CASSLAGGPMETQYF
TGTGCCAGCAGCTTAGCGGGGGGCCCTATGGAGACCCAGTACTTC
>TRBJ1-5|.|TRBV10-3|.
CAISGGINNQPQHF
TGTGCCATCAGTGGAGGGATTAACAATCAGCCCCAGCATTTT
>TRBJ1-1|.|TRBV9|TRBD1
CASSSADRVLAEAFF
TGTGCCAGCAGCTCCGCGGACAGGGTTCTCGCTGAAGCTTTCTTT
>TRBJ1-2|.|TRBV12-5|.
CASGPDYDPNYGYTF
TGTGCTAGTGGTCCCGACTACGATCCGAACTATGGCTACACCTTC
>TRBJ1-6|few|TRBV7-2|.
CASSLGAYSYNSPLHF
TGTGCCAGCAGCTTAGGGGCATACTCCTATAATTCACCCCTCCACTTT
>TRBJ1-3|.|TRBV9|TRBD1
CASSVAPWTGSGNTIYF
TGTGCCAGCAGCGTAGCCCCTTGGACAGGGAGTGGAAACACCATATATTTT
>TRBJ1-3|.|TRBV10-3|TRBD1
CAISESPGQGTNTIYF
TGTGCCATCAGTGAGTCACCGGGACAGGGAACAAACACCATATATTTT
>TRBJ2-1|.|TRBV9|.
CASSGDYNEQFF
TGTGCCAGCAGCGGCGACTACAATGAGCAGTTCTTC
>TRBJ2-7|.|TRBV19|.
CASSIRGSEQYF
TGTGCCAGTAGTATTAGGGGCAGTGAGCAGTACTTC
>TRBJ1-2|.|TRBV5-1|.
CASSEQGHGYTF
TGCGCCAGCAGCGAGCAGGGGCATGGCTACACCTTC
>TRBJ1-2|.|TRBV4-1|.
CASSQPPAGNNYGYTF
TGCGCCAGCAGCCAACCCCCCGCAGGAAATAACTATGGCTACACCTTC
>TRBJ2-2|.|TRBV14|.
CASSRLADRTNTGELFF
TGTGCCAGCAGCCGGTTGGCTGACAGAACGAACACCGGGGAGCTGTTTTTT
>TRBJ2-7|.|TRBV5-6|.
CASNPLEGSYEQYF
TGTGCCAGCAACCCCCTAGAGGGCTCCTACGAGCAGTACTTC
>TRBJ2-2|.|TRBV12-3/TRBV12-4|TRBD1
CASSPQGAGELFF
TGTGCCAGCAGTCCACAGGGGGCCGGGGAGCTGTTTTTT
>TRBJ1-1|.|TRBV7-2|.
CASSPFKDSAFF
TGTGCCAGCAGCCCATTCAAGGACTCAGCTTTCTTT
>TRBJ1-5|.|TRBV10-3|TRBD1
CAIRGDRGRPQHF
TGTGCCATCAGGGGGGACAGGGGGCGGCCCCAGCATTTT
>TRBJ2-5|.|TRBV21-1|.
CASSNPRRGGETQYF
TGTGCCAGCAGCAATCCCCGGCGGGGGGGAGAGACCCAGTACTTC
>TRBJ1-2|few|TRBV20-1|TRBD1
CSATGGYGYTF
TGCAGTGCTACAGGGGGCTATGGCTACACCTTC
>TRBJ1-1|.|TRBV19|TRBD1
CASSIQGGLNTEAFF
TGTGCCAGTAGTATACAAGGGGGCCTGAACACTGAAGCTTTCTTT
>TRBJ2-3|.|TRBV9|TRBD1
CASSPRDRGDTQYF
TGTGCCAGCAGCCCCAGGGACAGGGGTGATACGCAGTATTTT
>TRBJ2-1|few|TRBV4-3|TRBD1
CASSPLPRTGGSNEQFF
TGCGCCAGCAGCCCGCTTCCCAGGACAGGGGGTTCCAATGAGCAGTTCTTC
>TRBJ1-1|.|TRBV11-1|.
CASSLLARGSTEAFF
TGTGCCAGCAGCTTACTAGCCAGGGGTAGCACTGAAGCTTTCTTT
>TRBJ2-3|.|TRBV4-1|TRBD1
CASSQDRGSDTQYF
TGCGCCAGCAGCCAAGACAGGGGGTCAGATACGCAGTATTTT
>TRBJ2-5|.|TRBV28|.
CASSQQGWETQYF
TGTGCCAGCAGCCAACAGGGTTGGGAGACCCAGTACTTC
>TRBJ1-1|.|TRBV3-1/TRBV3-2|.
CASTPGYSCSTEAFF
TGTGCCAGCACCCCAGGGTATTCGTGCAGCACTGAAGCTTTCTTT
>TRBJ1-2|.|TRBV12-3/TRBV12-4|.
CASSLQANYGYTF
TGTGCCAGCAGTTTACAGGCGAACTATGGCTACACCTTC
>TRBJ2-1|.|TRBV10-1|TRBD2
CASCAGSGGPSGYNEQFF
TGCGCCAGCTGCGCCGGTAGCGGGGGACCCAGTGGATACAATGAGCAGTTCTTC
>TRBJ2-3|.|TRBV10-1|.
CASSEGGVRADTQYF
TGCGCCAGCAGTGAAGGGGGAGTTAGGGCAGATACGCAGTATTTT
>TRBJ1-1|.|TRBV7-3|.
CASSSQARAEAFF
TGTGCCAGCAGCTCGCAAGCGAGGGCTGAAGCTTTCTTT
>TRBJ1-1|.|TRBV6-6|TRBD1
CASSSMTGGFTEAFF
TGTGCCAGCAGCTCTATGACAGGGGGCTTCACTGAAGCTTTCTTT
>TRBJ2-4|.|TRBV11-1|TRBD1
CASSLRDRAGSDIQYF
TGTGCCAGCAGCCTCCGGGACAGGGCTGGGTCGGACATTCAGTACTTC
>TRBJ1-5|few|TRBV19|.
CASSIFPTQWPRNQPQHF
TGTGCCAGTAGTATTTTTCCCACCCAATGGCCCAGAAATCAGCCCCAGCATTTT
>TRBJ2-7|.|TRBV3-1/TRBV3-2|TRBD1
CASSQEEGQGSYEQYF
TGTGCCAGCAGCCAAGAAGAGGGACAGGGCTCCTACGAGCAGTACTTC
>TRBJ2-5|.|TRBV29-1|TRBD1
CSVGGQGETQYF
TGCAGCGTTGGGGGACAGGGGGAGACCCAGTACTTC
>TRBJ2-1|.|TRBV5-6|TRBD1
CASSWGPGQGWGNEQFF
TGTGCCAGCAGCTGGGGACCGGGACAGGGATGGGGGAATGAGCAGTTCTTC
>TRBJ2-2|.|TRBV13|TRBD1
CASSLDPPGQGANTGELFF
TGTGCCAGCAGCTTAGACCCACCCGGACAGGGGGCGAACACCGGGGAGCTGTTTTTT
>TRBJ2-7|few|TRBV19|.
CASSIEAARVGEQYF
TGTGCCAGTAGTATAGAGGCGGCCAGGGTGGGTGAGCAGTACTTC
>TRBJ1-1|few|TRBV5-5|.
CASSLAWNTEAFF
TGTGCCAGCAGCTTAGCTTGGAACACTGAAGCTTTCTTT
>TRBJ2-7|.|TRBV7-2|TRBD2
CASSLASGGAYEQYF
TGTGCCAGCAGCTTAGCTAGCGGGGGGGCCTACGAGCAGTACTTC
>TRBJ2-2|.|TRBV11-3|.
CASSLDGTTGELFF
TGTGCCAGCAGCTTAGACGGGACTACCGGGGAGCTGTTTTTT
>TRBJ1-1|.|TRBV10-3|TRBD1
CAITGQGGNTEAFF
TGTGCCATCACCGGACAGGGGGGGAACACTGAAGCTTTCTTT
>TRBJ2-1|.|TRBV5-1|TRBD2
CASSLGTSPDNEQFF
TGCGCCAGCAGCTTGGGGACTAGCCCGGACAATGAGCAGTTCTTC
>TRBJ2-5|.|TRBV7-2|TRBD1
CASSGDSSQETQYF
TGTGCCAGCAGCGGGGACAGTTCACAAGAGACCCAGTACTTC
>TRBJ2-3|.|TRBV5-1|TRBD2
CASSLATRLAGQQDTQYF
TGCGCCAGCAGCTTGGCCACCCGACTAGCGGGGCAACAAGATACGCAGTATTTT
>TRBJ2-7|few|TRBV14|.
CASSPLGQSYEQYF
TGTGCCAGCAGCCCGTTAGGACAGAGCTACGAGCAGTACTTC
>TRBJ1-5|few|TRBV28|.
CASSLGVGGDNQPQHF
TGTGCCAGCAGCCTTGGGGTGGGAGGGGACAATCAGCCCCAGCATTTT
>TRBJ1-2|.|TRBV5-1|.
CASSLTGTETPYGYTF
TGCGCCAGCAGCTTGACCGGGACTGAGACGCCCTATGGCTACACCTTC
>TRBJ1-1|.|TRBV5-8|.
CASRREQHTEAFF
TGTGCCAGCCGAAGGGAGCAACACACTGAAGCTTTCTTT